This T cell receptor (beta chain) is drawn from a study of T cell responses to AZD1222 COVID-19 vaccine. Data came from immunoSEQ multiplex PCR; TCRdb stores just in-frame clones and leaves some out. The sample includes about 150,000 clones, more than 85% of them seen just once. The CDR3 covers 17 residues. CDR1 and CDR2 (germline): SGHRS, YFSETQ. V was clipped by 0 bases and J by 6 bases, with 21 bases between them. The specimen was peripheral blood, collected on day 0 of AZD1222 vaccination. This sequence was found in an adult in good health. The chain joins TRBV5-1 to TRBJ1-2; no definite D call. Here the CDR3 DNA reads TGCGCCAGCAGCTTGGAATTCGGGATCGGCCAGAAGAATGGCTACACCTTC. Its translation is CASSLEFGIGQKNGYTF. The whole variable domain, filled in from reference TRBV5-1 and TRBJ1-2, reads KAGVTQTPRYLIKTRGQQVTLSCSPISGHRSVSWYQQTPGQGLQFLFEYFSETQRNKGNFPGRFSGRQFSNSRSEMNVSTLELGDSALYLCASSLEFGIGQKNGYTFGSGTRLTVV.